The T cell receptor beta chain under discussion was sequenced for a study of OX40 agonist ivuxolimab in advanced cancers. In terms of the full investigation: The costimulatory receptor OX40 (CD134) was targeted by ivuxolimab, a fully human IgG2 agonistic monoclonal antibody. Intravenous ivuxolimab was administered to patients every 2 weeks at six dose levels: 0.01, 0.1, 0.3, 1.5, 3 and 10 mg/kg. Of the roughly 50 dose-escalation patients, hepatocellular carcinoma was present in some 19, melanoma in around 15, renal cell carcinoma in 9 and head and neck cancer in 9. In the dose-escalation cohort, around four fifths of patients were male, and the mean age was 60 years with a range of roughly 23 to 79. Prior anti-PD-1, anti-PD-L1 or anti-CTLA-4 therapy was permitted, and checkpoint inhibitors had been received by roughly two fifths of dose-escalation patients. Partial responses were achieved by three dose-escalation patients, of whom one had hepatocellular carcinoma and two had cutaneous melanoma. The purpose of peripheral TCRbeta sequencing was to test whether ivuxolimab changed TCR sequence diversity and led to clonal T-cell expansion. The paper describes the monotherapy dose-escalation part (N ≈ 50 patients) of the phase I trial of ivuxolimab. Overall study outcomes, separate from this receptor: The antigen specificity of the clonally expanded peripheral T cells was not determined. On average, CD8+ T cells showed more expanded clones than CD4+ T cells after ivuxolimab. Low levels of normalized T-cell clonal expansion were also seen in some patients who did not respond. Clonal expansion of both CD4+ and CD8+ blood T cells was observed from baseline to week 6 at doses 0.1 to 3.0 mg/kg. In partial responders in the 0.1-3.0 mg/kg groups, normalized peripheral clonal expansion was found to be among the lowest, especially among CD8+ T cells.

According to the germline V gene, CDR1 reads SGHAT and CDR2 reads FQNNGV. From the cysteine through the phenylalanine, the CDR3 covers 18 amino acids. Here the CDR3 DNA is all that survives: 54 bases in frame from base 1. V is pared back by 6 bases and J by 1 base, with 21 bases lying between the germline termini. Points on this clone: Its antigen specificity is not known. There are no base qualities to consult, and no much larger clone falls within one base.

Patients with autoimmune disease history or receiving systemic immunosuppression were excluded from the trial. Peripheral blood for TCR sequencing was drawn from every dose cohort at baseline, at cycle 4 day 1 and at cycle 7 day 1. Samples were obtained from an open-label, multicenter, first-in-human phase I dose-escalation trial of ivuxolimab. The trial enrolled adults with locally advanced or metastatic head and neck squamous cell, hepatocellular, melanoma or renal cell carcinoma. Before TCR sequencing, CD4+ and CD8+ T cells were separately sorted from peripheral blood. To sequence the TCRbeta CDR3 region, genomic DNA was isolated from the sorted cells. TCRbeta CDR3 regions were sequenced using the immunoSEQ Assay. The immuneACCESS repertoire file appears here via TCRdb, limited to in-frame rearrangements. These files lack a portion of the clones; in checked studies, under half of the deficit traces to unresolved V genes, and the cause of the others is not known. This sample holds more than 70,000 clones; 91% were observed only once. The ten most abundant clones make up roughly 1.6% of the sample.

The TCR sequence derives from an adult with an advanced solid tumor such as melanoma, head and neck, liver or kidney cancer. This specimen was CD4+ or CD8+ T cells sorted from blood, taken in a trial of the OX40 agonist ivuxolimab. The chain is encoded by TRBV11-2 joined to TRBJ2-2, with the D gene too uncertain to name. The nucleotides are TGTGCCAGCAGGGCCCTTTCCCGCGGCCCGAAGAACACCGGGGAGCTGTTTTTT. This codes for CASRALSRGPKNTGELFF.